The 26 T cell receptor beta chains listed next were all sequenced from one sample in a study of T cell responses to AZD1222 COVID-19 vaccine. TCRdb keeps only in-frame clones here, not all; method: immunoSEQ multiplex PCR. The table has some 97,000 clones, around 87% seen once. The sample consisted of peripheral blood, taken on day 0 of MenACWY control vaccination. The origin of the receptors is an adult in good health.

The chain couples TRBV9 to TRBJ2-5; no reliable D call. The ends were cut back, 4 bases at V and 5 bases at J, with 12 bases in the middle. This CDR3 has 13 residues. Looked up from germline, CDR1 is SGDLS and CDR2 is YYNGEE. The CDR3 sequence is CASSSRVGETQYF. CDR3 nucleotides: TGTGCCAGCAGCAGTCGGGTGGGGGAGACCCAGTACTTC.

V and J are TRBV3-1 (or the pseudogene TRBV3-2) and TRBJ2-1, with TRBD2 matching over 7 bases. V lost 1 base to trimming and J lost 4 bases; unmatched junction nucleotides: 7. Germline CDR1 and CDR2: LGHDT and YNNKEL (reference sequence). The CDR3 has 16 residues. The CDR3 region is CASSQGLAARYNEQFF. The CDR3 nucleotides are TGTGCCAGCAGCCAAGGACTAGCCGCGAGGTACAATGAGCAGTTCTTC.

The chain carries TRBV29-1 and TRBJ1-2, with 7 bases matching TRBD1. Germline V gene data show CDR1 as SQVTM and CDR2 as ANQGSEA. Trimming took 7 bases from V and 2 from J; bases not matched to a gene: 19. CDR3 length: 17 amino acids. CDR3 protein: CSAFRGPGPSLNYGYTF. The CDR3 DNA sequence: TGCAGCGCCTTTAGGGGGCCTGGGCCTTCTCTCAACTATGGCTACACCTTC. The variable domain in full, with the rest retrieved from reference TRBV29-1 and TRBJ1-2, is SAVISQKPSRDICQRGTSLTIQCQVDSQVTMMFWYRQQPGQSLTLIATANQGSEATYESGFVIDKFPISRPNLTFSTLTVSNMSPEDSSIYLCSAFRGPGPSLNYGYTFGSGTRLTVV.

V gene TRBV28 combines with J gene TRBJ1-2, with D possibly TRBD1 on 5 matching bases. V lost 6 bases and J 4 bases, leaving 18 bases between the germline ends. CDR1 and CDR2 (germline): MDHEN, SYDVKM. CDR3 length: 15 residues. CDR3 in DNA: TGTGCCAGCAGACGCCCCCAGGGTAGAGTCTATGGCTACACCTTC. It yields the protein CASRRPQGRVYGYTF.

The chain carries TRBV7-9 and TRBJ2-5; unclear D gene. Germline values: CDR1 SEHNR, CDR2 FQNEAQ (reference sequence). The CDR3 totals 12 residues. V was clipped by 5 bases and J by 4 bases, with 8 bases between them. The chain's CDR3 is CASSRPGETQYF. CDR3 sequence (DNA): TGTGCCAGCAGCCGGCCGGGAGAGACCCAGTACTTC.

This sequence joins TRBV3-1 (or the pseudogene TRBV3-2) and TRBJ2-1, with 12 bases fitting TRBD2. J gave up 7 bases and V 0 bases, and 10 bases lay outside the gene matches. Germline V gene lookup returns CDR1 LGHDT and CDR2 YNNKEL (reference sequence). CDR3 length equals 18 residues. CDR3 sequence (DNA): TGTGCCAGCAGCCAAGATAGCGCTAGCGGGAGGGCCTGGAATGAGCAGTTCTTC. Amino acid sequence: CASSQDSASGRAWNEQFF.

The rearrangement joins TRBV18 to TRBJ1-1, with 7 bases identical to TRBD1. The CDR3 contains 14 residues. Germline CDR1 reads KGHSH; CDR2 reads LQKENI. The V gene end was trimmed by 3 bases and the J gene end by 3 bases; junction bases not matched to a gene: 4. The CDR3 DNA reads TGTGCCAGCTCACCGCGTCAGGGGGACACTGAAGCTTTCTTT. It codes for CASSPRQGDTEAFF.

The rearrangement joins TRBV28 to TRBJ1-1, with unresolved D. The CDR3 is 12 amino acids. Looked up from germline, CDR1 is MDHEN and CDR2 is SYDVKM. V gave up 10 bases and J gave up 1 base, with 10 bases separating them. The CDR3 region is CATSKANTEAFF. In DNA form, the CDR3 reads TGTGCCACCTCGAAAGCGAACACTGAAGCTTTCTTT.

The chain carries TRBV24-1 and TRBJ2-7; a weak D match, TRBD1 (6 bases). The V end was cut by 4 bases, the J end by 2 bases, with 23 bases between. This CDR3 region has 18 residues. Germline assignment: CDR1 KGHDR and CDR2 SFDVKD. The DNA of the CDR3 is TGTGCCACCAGTGAACCAGGGGACACGGAGTGGATCACCTACGAGCAGTACTTC. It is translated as CATSEPGDTEWITYEQYF.

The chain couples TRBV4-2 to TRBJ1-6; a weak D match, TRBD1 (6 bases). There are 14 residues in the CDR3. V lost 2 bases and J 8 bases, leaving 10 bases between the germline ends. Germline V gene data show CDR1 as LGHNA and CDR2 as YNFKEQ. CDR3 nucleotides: TGTGCCAGCAGCCAATCAGGGGCTGATTCACCCCTCCACTTT. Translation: CASSQSGADSPLHF.

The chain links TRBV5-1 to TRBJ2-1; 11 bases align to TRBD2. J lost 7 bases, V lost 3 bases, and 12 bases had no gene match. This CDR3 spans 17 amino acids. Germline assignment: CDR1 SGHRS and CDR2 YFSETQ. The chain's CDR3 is CASSSPPLAGGLNEQFF. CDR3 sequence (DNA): TGCGCCAGCAGCTCTCCCCCTCTAGCGGGAGGCCTTAATGAGCAGTTCTTC.

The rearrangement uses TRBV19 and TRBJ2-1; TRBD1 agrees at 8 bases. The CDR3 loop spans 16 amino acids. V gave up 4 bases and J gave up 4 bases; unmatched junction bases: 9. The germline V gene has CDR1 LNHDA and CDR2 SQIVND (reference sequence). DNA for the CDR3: TGTGCCAGTAGTACGACCGGGACAGGAGGATACAATGAGCAGTTCTTC. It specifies CASSTTGTGGYNEQFF.

The CDR3 spells CASSEALPLSTDTQYF. CDR3 nucleotides: TGTGCCAGCAGTGAAGCGCTTCCGTTGAGCACAGATACGCAGTATTTT. The chain recombines TRBV2 with TRBJ2-3; no firm D call. Germline-derived CDR1 and CDR2 are SNHLY and FYNNEI. V shed 0 bases and J shed 0 bases, with 10 bases lying between them. This CDR3 has 16 residues.

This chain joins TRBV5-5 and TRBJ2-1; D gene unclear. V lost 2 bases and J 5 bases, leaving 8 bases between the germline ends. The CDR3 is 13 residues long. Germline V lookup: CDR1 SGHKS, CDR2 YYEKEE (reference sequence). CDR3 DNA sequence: TGTGCCAGCAGCTTTTCCGAGGACAATGAGCAGTTCTTC. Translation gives CASSFSEDNEQFF.

CDR3 sequence: CSVEDSSGGYNEQFF. For the CDR3, the DNA is TGCAGCGTTGAAGATAGTAGCGGGGGATACAATGAGCAGTTCTTC. V usage is TRBV29-1 and J usage is TRBJ2-1, with 9 bases matching TRBD2. Germline assignment: CDR1 SQVTM and CDR2 ANQGSEA. There are 15 residues in the CDR3. The V segment lost 0 bases and the J segment 4 bases; nucleotides outside the gene matches: 4.

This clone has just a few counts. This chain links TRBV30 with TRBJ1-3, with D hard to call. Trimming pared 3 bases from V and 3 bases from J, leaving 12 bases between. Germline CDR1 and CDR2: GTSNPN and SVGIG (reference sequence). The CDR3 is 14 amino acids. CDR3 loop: CAWSVTGGGNTIYF. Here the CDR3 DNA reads TGTGCCTGGAGCGTGACTGGAGGTGGAAACACCATATATTTT.

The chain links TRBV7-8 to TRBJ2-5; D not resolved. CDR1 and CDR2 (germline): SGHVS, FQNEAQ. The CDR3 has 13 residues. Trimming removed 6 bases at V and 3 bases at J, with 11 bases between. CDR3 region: CASRRLGEETQYF. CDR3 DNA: TGTGCCAGCAGGAGACTTGGGGAAGAGACCCAGTACTTC.

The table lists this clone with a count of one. The CDR3 protein is CASSQFPSNYGYTF. The DNA for the CDR3 is TGCGCCAGCAGCCAATTTCCGTCGAACTATGGCTACACCTTC. This chain links TRBV4-1 with TRBJ1-2; no clear D. The CDR3 runs 14 residues. Trimming pared 2 bases from V and 2 bases from J, leaving 9 bases between. CDR1 MGHRA and CDR2 YSYEKL come from the germline V gene.

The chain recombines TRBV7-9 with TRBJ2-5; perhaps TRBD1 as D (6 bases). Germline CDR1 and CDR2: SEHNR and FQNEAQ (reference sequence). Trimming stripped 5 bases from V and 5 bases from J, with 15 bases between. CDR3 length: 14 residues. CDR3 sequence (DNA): TGTGCCAGCAGCCCCCTGGACAGTCGGGAGACCCAGTACTTC. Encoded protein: CASSPLDSRETQYF.

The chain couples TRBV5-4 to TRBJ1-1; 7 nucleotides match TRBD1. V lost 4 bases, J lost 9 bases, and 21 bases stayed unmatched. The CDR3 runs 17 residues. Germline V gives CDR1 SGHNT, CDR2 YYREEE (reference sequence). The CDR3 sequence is CASSPGGGQASFDQAFF. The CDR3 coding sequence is TGTGCCAGCAGCCCTGGAGGCGGACAGGCATCTTTTGATCAAGCTTTCTTT.

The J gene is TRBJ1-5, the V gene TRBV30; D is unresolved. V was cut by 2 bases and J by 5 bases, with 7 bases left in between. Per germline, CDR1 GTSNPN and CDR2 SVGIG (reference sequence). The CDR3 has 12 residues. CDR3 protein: CAWSSGDQPQHF. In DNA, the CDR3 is TGTGCCTGGAGTTCCGGGGATCAGCCCCAGCATTTT. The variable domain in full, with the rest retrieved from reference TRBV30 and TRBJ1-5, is SQTIHQWPATLVQPVGSPLSLECTVEGTSNPNLYWYRQAAGRGLQLLFYSVGIGQISSEVPQNLSASRPQDRQFILSSKKLLLSDSGFYLCAWSSGDQPQHFGDGTRLSIL.

CDR3 in amino acids: CASSLRVDNEQFF. The CDR3 DNA reads TGTGCCAGCAGCCTACGAGTAGACAATGAGCAGTTCTTC. This chain uses TRBV6-4 with TRBJ2-1; D ambiguous. The CDR3 loop spans 13 amino acids. The germline V and J ends were trimmed by 6 bases and 5 bases, with 11 bases remaining between them. Per the germline V gene, CDR1 is MRHNA and CDR2 is SNTAGT.

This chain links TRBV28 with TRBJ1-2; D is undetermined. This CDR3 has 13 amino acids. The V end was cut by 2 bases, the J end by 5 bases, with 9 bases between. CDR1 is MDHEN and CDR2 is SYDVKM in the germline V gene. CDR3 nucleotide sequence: TGTGCCAGCAGTTTAGGAGGGCATTATGGCTACACCTTC. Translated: CASSLGGHYGYTF.

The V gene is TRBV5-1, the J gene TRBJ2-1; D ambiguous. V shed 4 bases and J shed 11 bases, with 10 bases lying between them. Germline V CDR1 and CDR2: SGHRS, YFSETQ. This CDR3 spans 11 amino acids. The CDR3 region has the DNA TGCGCCAGCAGCAGACAAGAAAAGCAGTTCTTC. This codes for CASSRQEKQFF.

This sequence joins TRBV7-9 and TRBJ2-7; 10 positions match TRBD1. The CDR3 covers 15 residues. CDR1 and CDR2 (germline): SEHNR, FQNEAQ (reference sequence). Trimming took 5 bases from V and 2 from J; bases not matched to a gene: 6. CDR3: CASSPGTGATYEQYF. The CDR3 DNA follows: TGTGCCAGCAGCCCTGGGACAGGGGCCACCTACGAGCAGTACTTC.

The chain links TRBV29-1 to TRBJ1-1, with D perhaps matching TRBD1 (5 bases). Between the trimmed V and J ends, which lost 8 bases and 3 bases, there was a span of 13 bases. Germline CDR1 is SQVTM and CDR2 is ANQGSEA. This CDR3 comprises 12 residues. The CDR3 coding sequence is TGCAGCTTTACCCCGGGGGACACTGAAGCTTTCTTT. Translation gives CSFTPGDTEAFF.